This paragraph covers one T cell receptor beta chain sequence. Its antigen is unknown. Only in-frame clones appear in the TCRdb table, and some are missing; sequencing was by immunoSEQ multiplex PCR. Here the sample spans over 8,500 clones, over 60% being singletons. The sample is drawn from a study of early stage breast cancer tumors. Whole-study context: Among roughly 12 ER+/PR+/HER2- tumors, eight were ductal, four lobular.

Study outcomes and limitations: Comparing each tissue with blood distinguished tumor from normal in about 90% of the 16 patients.

The CDR3 consists of 14 residues. V lost 5 bases, J lost 5 bases, and 8 bases stayed unmatched. CDR1 is SEHNR, CDR2 FQNEAQ, per germline (reference sequence). This rearrangement joins TRBV7-9 to TRBJ2-5; the match to TRBD2 covers 7 bases. The sequence was collected from a person aged 40 to 50 with breast cancer. The sequencing sample was made of breast tumor tissue. The CDR3 is CASSGLGGGETQYF. CDR3 DNA sequence: TGTGCCAGCAGCGGACTAGGAGGCGGCGAGACCCAGTACTTC.